The 2 T cell receptor beta chains below all came from one sample that was sequenced in a study of type 1 and type 2 diabetes patients. Amplification started from genomic DNA. A primer set of 30 forward and 13 reverse primers amplified the CDR3. MiXCR, applied by TCRdb to the multiplex PCR reads, yields one record per CDR3 protein. The table records 250,000 or so distinct CDR3 sequences, 45% to 60% of them present only once. Material for sequencing was peripheral blood mononuclear cells (PBMCs). These receptor sequences come from a man aged 18 to 29 with type 2 diabetes.

V usage is TRBV20-1 and J usage is TRBJ2-5; 8 nucleotides agree with TRBD2. V lost 6 bases, J lost 7 bases, and 16 bases stayed unmatched. This CDR3 region has 15 residues. Germline V lookup: CDR1 DFQATT, CDR2 SNEGSKA (reference sequence). The CDR3 region has the DNA TGCAGTGCCAGCATAGGAGCGGGAGAAGGTGGGACCCAGTACTTC. This gives the protein CSASIGAGEGGTQYF.

The rearrangement links TRBV12-5 to TRBJ2-5; 9 nucleotides align to TRBD2. The CDR3 consists of 14 residues. Germline-derived CDR1 and CDR2 are LGHNT and FRNRAP. In nucleotides, the CDR3 is TGTGCCAGCAGTTTACGCGGGAGGGAGGAGACCCAGTACTTC. It specifies CASSLRGREETQYF.